The clone carrying this T cell receptor (beta chain) appeared a few times. Its specificity is not known. This record belongs to a study of response to subunit inactivated influenza vaccine. General study points: Only a handful of new T cells, the authors suggested, are recruited with each seasonal influenza vaccination.

V was clipped by 4 bases and J by 5 bases, with 7 bases between them. This CDR3 comprises 12 residues. Per germline, CDR1 SGHDN and CDR2 FVKESK. In TCRdb, the RT-PCR reads were re-called with MiXCR into one record per CDR3 protein. The sample has about 570,000 distinct CDR3 sequences, roughly 10% seen once. The TCR originated in a man aged 45-60 years who received an inactivated influenza vaccine. This chain connects TRBV14 to TRBJ2-3, with D hard to call. Sequencing used PBMCs from blood, obtained on the day of vaccination. The CDR3 reads CASSPFVDTQYF. The CDR3 nucleotides read TGTGCCAGCAGCCCTTTCGTAGATACGCAGTATTTT.